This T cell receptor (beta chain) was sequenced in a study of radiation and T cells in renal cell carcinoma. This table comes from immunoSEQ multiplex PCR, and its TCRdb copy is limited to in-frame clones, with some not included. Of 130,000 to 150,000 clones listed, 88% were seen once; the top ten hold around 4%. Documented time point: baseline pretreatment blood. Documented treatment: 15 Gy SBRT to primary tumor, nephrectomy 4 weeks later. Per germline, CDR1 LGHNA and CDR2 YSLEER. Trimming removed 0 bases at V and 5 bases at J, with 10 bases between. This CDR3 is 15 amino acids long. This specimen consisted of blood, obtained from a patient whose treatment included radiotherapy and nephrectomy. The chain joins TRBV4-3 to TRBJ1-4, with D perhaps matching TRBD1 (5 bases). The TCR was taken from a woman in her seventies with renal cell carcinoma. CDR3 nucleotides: TGCGCCAGCAGCCAAGATTTGGCAGGGAATGAAAAACTGTTTTTT. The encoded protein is CASSQDLAGNEKLFF.